Described below is a single TCR beta chain sequence and its context. The data originate from a study of blood T cell repertoires in COVID-19. Study-wide context: Acute and convalescent COVID-19 specimens originated in the United States, Italy and Spain. PBMCs, B-cell-depleted T cells, or T cells provided the cDNA or gDNA that made up the material.

Authors' data handling: Researchers report that nucleated cell counts were estimated from reference gene primer amplification. TCRdb keeps only in-frame clones here, not all; method: immunoSEQ multiplex PCR. V and J calls and clone size follow that table, whereas D and trimming were derived from the DNA. The profile shows 45,000 to 55,000 clones, around 90% of them singletons. The CDR3 length is 15 residues. The germline CDR1 and CDR2 sequences are SNHLY and FYNNEI. V was clipped by 6 bases and J by 4 bases; unmatched bases: 8. This sequence joins TRBV2 and TRBJ2-3; 9 bases match TRBD1. Source material: peripheral blood. The TCR originated in a human donor in a cohort sampled during active COVID-19. The CDR3 DNA follows: TGTGCCAGCAGCTACGGACAGGGGATGGCAGATACGCAGTATTTT. Its translation is CASSYGQGMADTQYF.